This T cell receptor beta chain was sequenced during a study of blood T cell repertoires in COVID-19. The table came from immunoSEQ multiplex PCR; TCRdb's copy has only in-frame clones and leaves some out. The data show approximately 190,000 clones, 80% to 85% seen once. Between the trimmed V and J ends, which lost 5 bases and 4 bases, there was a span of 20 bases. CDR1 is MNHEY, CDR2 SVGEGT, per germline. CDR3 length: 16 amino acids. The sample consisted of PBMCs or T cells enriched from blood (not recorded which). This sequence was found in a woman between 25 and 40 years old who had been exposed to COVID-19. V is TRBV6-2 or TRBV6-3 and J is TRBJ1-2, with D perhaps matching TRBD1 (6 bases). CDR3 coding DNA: TGTGCCAGCAGTAGGGGGGGAGCCACAGGACCCTATGGCTACACCTTC. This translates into CASSRGGATGPYGYTF.